These 5 T cell receptor beta chains were sequenced from one sample in a study of T cells in narcolepsy. Measured with immunoSEQ multiplex PCR; TCRdb has only the in-frame clones, and not every one. The sample consists of 27,000 or so clones, about nine tenths of them appearing once. The sample comprised CD45RA- memory CD4+ T cells from PBMCs. These receptors all stem from a human donor with narcolepsy.

V and J are TRBV29-1 and TRBJ1-1, with 9 bases that match TRBD1. The CDR3 has 14 amino acids. Losses at the gene ends were 6 bases for V and 2 bases for J; bases not matched to a gene: 7. CDR1 is SQVTM and CDR2 is ANQGSEA in the germline V gene. As DNA, the CDR3 is TGCAGCGTCGGACAGGGGACCGGTAACACTGAAGCTTTCTTT. It yields the protein CSVGQGTGNTEAFF.

V gene TRBV27 combines with J gene TRBJ1-6; TRBD1 is a possible D gene (6 bases). The germline gives CDR1 MNHEY, CDR2 SMNVEV (reference sequence). Deletions cut 3 bases from V and 11 bases from J, with 14 bases between. The CDR3 totals 14 residues. The CDR3 DNA sequence: TGTGCCAGCAGTTTCATTACAGGGTTTACACCCCTCCACTTT. It encodes CASSFITGFTPLHF.

The rearrangement joins TRBV20-1 to TRBJ2-5, with a tentative D call TRBD2 (5 bases). Trimming took off 6 bases at V and 4 bases at J, with 9 bases between the two ends. Germline V gives CDR1 DFQATT, CDR2 SNEGSKA (reference sequence). The CDR3 length is 11 residues. The CDR3, as DNA: TGCAGTGCCCTTGCGGGAGAGACCCAGTACTTC. It encodes CSALAGETQYF.

V and J are TRBV6-1 and TRBJ2-7; D gene uncertain. Germline lookup yields CDR1 MNHNS and CDR2 SASEGT. CDR3 size: 14 residues. V was clipped by 6 bases and J by 0 bases, with 12 bases between them. In nucleotides, the CDR3 is TGTGCCAGCAGCTTTACAAGAGCCTCCTACGAGCAGTACGTC. Translated: CASSFTRASYEQYV.

CDR3 region: CASSLTPPVGNTGELFF. The CDR3 DNA sequence: TGTGCCAGCAGCTTAACCCCCCCGGTAGGGAACACCGGGGAGCTGTTTTTT. This rearrangement joins TRBV11-1 to TRBJ2-2; D call uncertain. V lost 2 bases and J 1 base, leaving 14 bases between the germline ends. The CDR3 extends over 17 amino acids. CDR1 SGHAT and CDR2 FQDESV come from the germline V gene (reference sequence).